The clone carrying this T cell receptor beta chain has at least ten counts. What it binds is not known. TCRdb passed the 5' RACE reads through MiXCR, listing each CDR3 protein once. The sample carries fewer than 350,000 distinct CDR3 sequences, roughly 3.5% recorded once. The sample comes from a study of T cells after yellow fever vaccination. As for the study in general: Each low-cell-number fraction was prepared by means of SMART-Seq v4 Ultra Low Input.

Whole-study results and caveats: Boosting was followed by the reappearance of most primary-vaccination clones (under 97% CD4, around 90% CD8).

The sequencing here drew on PBMCs, taken on the day of the yellow fever booster vaccination. This sequence originates from a man aged 18 to 29 who received the YFV17D yellow fever vaccine.

The CDR3 region has the DNA TGCGCCAGCAGCTTTGATACGGAGGGCTACACCTTC. This encodes CASSFDTEGYTF. The chain links TRBV5-1 to TRBJ1-2, with D unclear. With 2 bases removed from V and 8 bases from J, the gap between germline ends came to 10 bases. The CDR3 is 12 amino acids. Looked up from germline, CDR1 is SGHRS and CDR2 is YFSETQ.